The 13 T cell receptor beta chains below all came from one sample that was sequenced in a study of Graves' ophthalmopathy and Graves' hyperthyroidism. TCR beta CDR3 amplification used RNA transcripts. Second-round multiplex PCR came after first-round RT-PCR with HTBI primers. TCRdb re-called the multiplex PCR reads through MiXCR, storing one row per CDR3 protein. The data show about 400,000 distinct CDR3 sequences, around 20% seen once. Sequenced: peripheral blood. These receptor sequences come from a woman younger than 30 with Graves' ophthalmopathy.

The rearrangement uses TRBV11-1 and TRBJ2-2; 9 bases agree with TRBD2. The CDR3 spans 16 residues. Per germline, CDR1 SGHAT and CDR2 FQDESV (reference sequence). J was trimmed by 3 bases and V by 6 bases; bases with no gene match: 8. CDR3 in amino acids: CASSPLAGSYTGELFF. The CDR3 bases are TGTGCCAGCAGTCCTCTAGCGGGATCGTACACCGGGGAGCTGTTTTTT.

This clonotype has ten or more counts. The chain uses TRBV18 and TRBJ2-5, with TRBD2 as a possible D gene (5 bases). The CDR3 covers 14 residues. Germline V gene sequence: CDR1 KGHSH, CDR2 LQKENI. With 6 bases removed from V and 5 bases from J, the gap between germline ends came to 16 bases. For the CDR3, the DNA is TGTGCCAGCTCCCCGTTTGGAGGTGCGGAGACCCAGTACTTC. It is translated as CASSPFGGAETQYF.

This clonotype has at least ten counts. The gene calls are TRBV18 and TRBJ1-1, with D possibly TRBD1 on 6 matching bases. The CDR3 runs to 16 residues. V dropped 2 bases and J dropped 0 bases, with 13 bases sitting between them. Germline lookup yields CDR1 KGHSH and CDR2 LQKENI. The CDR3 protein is CASSPGGLGVNTEAFF. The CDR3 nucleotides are TGTGCCAGCTCACCAGGGGGGCTGGGCGTGAACACTGAAGCTTTCTTT.

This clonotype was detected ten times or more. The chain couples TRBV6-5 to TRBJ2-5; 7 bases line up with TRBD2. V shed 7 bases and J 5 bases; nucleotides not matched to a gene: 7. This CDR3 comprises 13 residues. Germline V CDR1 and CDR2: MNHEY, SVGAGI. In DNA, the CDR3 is TGTGCCAGCACCCTGGGGGGGAGGGAGACCCAGTACTTC. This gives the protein CASTLGGRETQYF.

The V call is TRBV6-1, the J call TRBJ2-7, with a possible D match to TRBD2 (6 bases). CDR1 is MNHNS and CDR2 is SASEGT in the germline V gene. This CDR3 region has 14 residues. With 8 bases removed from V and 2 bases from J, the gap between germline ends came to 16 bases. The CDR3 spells CASGGVEDAYEQYF. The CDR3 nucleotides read TGTGCCAGCGGAGGGGTGGAAGATGCCTACGAGCAGTACTTC.

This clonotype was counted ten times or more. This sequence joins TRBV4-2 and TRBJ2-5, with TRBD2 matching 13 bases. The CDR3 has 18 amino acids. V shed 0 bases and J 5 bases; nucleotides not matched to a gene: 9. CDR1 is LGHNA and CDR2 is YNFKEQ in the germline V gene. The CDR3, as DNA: TGTGCCAGCAGCCAAGATCTCCCACTAGCGGGGGGGCGGGAGACCCAGTACTTC. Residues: CASSQDLPLAGGRETQYF.

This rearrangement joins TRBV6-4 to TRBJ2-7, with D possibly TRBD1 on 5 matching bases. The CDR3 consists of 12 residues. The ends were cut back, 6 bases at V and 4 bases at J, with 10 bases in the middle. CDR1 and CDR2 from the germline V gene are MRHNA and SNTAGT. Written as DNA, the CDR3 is TGTGCCAGCAGGGACACCCAATACGAGCAGTACTTC. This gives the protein CASRDTQYEQYF.

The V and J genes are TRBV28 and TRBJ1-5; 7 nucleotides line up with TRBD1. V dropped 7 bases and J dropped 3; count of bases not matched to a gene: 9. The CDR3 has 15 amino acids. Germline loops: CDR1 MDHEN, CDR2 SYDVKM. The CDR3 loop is CASKGAGGFNQPQHF. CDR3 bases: TGTGCCAGCAAGGGGGCAGGGGGATTCAATCAGCCCCAGCATTTT.

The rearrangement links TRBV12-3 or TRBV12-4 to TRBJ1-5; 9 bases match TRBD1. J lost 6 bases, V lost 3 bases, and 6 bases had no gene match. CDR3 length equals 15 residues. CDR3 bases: TGTGCCAGCAGTTTTTACAGGGGGCTAGGTCAGCCCCAGCATTTT. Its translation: CASSFYRGLGQPQHF.

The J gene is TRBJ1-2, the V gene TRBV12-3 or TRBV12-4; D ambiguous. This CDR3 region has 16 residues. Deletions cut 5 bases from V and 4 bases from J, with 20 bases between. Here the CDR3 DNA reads TGTGCCAGCAGTCCGACCGGCAGCTCGGCGGCCTATGGCTACACCTTC. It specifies CASSPTGSSAAYGYTF.

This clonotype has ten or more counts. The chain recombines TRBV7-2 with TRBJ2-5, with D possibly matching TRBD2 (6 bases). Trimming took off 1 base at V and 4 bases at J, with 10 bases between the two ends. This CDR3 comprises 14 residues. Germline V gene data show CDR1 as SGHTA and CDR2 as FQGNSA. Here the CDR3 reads CASSLGPGVETQYF. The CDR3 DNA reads TGTGCCAGCAGCTTAGGCCCGGGGGTAGAGACCCAGTACTTC.

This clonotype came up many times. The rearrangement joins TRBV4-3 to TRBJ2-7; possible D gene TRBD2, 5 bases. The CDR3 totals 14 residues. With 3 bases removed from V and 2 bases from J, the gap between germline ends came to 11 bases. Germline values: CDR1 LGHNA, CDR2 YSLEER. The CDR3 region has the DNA TGCGCCAGCAGCCAGAGGGTTGGGACCTACGAGCAGTACTTC. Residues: CASSQRVGTYEQYF.

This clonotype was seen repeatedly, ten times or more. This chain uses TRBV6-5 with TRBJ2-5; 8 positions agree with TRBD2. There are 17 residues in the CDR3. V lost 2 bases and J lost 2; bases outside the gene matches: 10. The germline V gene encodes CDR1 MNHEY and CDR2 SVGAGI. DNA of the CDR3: TGTGCCAGCAGTTACCTAGGCGGGGGGCTGGGGCAAGAGACCCAGTACTTC. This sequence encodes CASSYLGGGLGQETQYF.